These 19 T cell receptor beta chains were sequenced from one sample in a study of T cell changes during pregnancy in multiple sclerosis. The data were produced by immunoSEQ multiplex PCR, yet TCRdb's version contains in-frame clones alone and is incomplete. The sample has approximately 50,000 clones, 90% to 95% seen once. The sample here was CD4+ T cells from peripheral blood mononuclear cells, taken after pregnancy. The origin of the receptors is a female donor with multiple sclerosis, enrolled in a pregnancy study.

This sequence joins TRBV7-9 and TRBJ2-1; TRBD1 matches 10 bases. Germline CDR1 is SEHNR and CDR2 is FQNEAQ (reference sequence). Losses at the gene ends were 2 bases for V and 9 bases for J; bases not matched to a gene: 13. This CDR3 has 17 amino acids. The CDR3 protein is CASSLTGGGTGVGEQFF. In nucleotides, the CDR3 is TGTGCCAGCAGCTTAACGGGAGGTGGGACAGGGGTAGGTGAGCAGTTCTTC. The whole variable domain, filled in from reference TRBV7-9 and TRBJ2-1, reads DTGVSQNPRHKITKRGQNVTFRCDPISEHNRLYWYRQTLGQGPEFLTYFQNEAQLEKSRLLSDRFSAERPKGSFSTLEIQRTEQGDSAMYLCASSLTGGGTGVGEQFFGPGTRLTVL.

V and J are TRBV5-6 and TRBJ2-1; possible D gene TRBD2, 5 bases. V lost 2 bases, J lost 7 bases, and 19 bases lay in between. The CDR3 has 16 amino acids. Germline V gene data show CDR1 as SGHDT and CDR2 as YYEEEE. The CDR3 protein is CASSFRASPRVNEQFF. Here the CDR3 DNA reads TGTGCCAGCAGCTTTAGGGCTAGCCCTCGGGTGAATGAGCAGTTCTTC.

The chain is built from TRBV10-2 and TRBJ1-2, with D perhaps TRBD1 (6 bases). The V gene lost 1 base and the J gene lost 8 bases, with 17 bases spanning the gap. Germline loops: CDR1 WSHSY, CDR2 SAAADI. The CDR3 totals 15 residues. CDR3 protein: CASSELAQGIGGYTF. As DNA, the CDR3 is TGCGCCAGCAGTGAGTTGGCCCAGGGGATAGGAGGCTACACCTTC.

CDR3 bases: TGCGCCAGCAGCTTGGATGGACAGGGTGGCAATCAGCCCCAGCATTTT. Protein product: CASSLDGQGGNQPQHF. The chain couples TRBV5-1 to TRBJ1-5; 8 positions match TRBD1. Germline values: CDR1 SGHRS, CDR2 YFSETQ. The CDR3 has 16 amino acids. J lost 2 bases, V lost 0 bases, and 4 bases had no gene match.

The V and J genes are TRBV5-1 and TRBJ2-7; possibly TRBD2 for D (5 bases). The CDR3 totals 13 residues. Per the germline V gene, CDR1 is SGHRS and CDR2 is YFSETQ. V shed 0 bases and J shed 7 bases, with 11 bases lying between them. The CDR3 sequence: CASSLVVGEEQYF. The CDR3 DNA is TGCGCCAGCAGCTTGGTAGTCGGGGAGGAGCAGTACTTC.

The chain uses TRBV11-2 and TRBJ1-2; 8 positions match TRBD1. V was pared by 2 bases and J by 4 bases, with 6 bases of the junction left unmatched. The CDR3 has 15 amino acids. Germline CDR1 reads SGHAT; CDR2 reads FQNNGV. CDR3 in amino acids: CASSLWQGAGYGYTF. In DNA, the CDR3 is TGTGCCAGCAGCTTATGGCAGGGGGCGGGCTATGGCTACACCTTC.

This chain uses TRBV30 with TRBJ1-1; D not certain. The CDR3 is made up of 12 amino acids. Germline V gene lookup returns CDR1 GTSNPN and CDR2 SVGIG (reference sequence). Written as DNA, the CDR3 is TGTGCTTACGAGTGGGCGAACACTGAAGCTTTCTTT. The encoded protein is CAYEWANTEAFF.

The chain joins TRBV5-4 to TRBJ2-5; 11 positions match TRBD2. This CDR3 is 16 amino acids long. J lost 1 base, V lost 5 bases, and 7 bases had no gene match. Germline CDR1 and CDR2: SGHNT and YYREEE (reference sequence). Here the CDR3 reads CASRTQLAGGQETQYF. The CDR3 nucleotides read TGTGCCAGCAGGACCCAGCTAGCGGGAGGCCAAGAGACCCAGTACTTC.

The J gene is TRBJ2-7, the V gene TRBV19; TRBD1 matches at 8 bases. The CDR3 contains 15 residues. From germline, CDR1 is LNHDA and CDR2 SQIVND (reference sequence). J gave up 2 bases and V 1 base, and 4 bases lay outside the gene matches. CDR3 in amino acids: CASSIAGQGAYEQYF. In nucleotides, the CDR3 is TGTGCCAGTAGTATAGCCGGACAGGGCGCCTACGAGCAGTACTTC.

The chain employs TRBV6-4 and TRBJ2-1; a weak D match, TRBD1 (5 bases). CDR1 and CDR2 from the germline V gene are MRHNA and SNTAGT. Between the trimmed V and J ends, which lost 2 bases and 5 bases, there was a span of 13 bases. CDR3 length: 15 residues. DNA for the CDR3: TGTGCCAGCAGTGACCGAAGGGGATCTGACAATGAGCAGTTCTTC. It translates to CASSDRRGSDNEQFF.

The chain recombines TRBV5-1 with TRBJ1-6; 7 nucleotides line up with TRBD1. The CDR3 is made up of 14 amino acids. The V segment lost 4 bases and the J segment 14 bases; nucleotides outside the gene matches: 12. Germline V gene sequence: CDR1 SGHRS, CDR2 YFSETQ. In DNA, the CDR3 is TGCGCCAGCAGCCTCCGGGACCTCCAGGGGGCCCTCCACTTT. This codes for CASSLRDLQGALHF. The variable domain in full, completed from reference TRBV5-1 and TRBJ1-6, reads KAGVTQTPRYLIKTRGQQVTLSCSPISGHRSVSWYQQTPGQGLQFLFEYFSETQRNKGNFPGRFSGRQFSNSRSEMNVSTLELGDSALYLCASSLRDLQGALHFGNGTRLTVT.

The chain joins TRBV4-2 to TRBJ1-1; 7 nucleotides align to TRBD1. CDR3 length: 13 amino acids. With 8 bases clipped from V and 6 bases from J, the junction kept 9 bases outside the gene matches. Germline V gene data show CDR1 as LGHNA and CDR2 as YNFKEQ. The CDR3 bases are TGTGCCAGCGGGCGACAGGGAGTACCTGAAGCTTTCTTT. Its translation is CASGRQGVPEAFF.

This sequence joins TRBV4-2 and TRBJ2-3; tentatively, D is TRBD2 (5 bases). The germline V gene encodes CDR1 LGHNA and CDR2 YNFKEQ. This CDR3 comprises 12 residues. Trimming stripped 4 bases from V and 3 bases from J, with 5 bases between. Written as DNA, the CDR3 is TGTGCCAGCAGCCCGGGAACAGATACGCAGTATTTT. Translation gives CASSPGTDTQYF.

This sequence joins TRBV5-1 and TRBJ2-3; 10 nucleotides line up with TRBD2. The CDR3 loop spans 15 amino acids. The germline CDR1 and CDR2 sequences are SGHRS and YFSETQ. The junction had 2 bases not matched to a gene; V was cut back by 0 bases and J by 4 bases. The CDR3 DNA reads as TGCGCCAGCAGCTTGGGACTAGCGGGCCCAGATACGCAGTATTTT. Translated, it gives CASSLGLAGPDTQYF.

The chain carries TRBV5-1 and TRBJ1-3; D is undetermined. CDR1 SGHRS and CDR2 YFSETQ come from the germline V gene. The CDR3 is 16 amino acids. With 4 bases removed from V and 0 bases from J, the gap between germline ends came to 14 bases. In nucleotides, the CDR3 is TGCGCCAGCAGCCCCTTGACAACGAGCTCTGGAAACACCATATATTTT. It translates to CASSPLTTSSGNTIYF.

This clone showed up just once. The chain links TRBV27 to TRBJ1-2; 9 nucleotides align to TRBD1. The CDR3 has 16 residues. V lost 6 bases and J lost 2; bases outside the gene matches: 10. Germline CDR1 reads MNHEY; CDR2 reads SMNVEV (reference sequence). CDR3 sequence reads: CASRWTGVTENYGYTF. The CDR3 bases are TGTGCCAGCAGATGGACAGGGGTGACTGAAAACTATGGCTACACCTTC.

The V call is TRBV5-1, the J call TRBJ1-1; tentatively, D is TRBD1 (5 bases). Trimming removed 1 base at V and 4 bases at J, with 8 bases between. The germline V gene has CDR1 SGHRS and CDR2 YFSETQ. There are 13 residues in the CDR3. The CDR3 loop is CASSLPGGTEAFF. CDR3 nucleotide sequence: TGCGCCAGCAGCTTGCCCGGGGGCACTGAAGCTTTCTTT.

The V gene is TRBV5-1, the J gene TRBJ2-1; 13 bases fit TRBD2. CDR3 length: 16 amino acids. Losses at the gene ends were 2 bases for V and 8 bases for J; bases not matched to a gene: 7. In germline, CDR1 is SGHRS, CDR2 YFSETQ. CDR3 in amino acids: CASSFMTSGRFDEQFF. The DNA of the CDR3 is TGCGCCAGCAGCTTCATGACTAGCGGGAGGTTCGATGAGCAGTTCTTC.

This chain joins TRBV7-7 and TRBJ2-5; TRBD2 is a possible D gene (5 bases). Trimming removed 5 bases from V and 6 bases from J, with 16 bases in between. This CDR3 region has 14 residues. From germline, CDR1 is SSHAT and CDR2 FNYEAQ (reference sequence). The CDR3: CASSPPGVGKTQYF. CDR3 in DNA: TGTGCCAGCAGCCCCCCCGGGGTGGGGAAGACCCAGTACTTC.